These 20 T cell receptor beta chains came from one sample sequenced in a study of blood T cells in healthy people across ages. Primers used in a second PCR of roughly 6 to 11 cycles were a sample-barcoded 5' primer and a J-beta primer mix. TCRdb re-analysed the 5' RACE reads in MiXCR, keeping a single row per CDR3 protein. Seen here are about 650,000 distinct CDR3 sequences, about 50% observed once, and the top ten hold roughly 13%. The source material was blood. Receptor source: a woman older than 75 in good health.

This clonotype was seen at least ten times. The genes are TRBV12-3 or TRBV12-4 and TRBJ2-7, with 9 bases identical to TRBD1. V was clipped by 5 bases and J by 7 bases; unmatched bases: 6. The CDR3 has 13 amino acids. The CDR3 DNA is TGTGCCAGCAGTCAACAGGGGGCATATGAGCAGTACTTC. It translates to CASSQQGAYEQYF.

This clonotype was picked up many times. The chain joins TRBV7-2 to TRBJ1-1; D gene unclear. Germline V gives CDR1 SGHTA, CDR2 FQGNSA. Trimming left V 2 bases short and J 5 bases short, with 6 bases between. CDR3 length: 12 amino acids. As DNA, the CDR3 is TGTGCCAGCAGCTTACAACGGACTGAAGCTTTCTTT. Translated, it gives CASSLQRTEAFF.

Many counts were recorded for this clonotype. A much larger clone is a single base away; this may be a read error. This rearrangement joins TRBV20-1 to TRBJ2-5; D is undetermined. Deletions cut 5 bases from V and 11 bases from J, with 24 bases between. Germline assignment: CDR1 DFQATT and CDR2 SNEGSKA (reference sequence). The CDR3 covers 14 residues. The CDR3 loop reads CSAPGPRFDNEQYF. In DNA form, the CDR3 reads TGCAGTGCTCCTGGGCCTAGATTCGACAATGAGCAGTACTTC.

Comment on this clonotype: Given a much more abundant clone one base away, this may be a read error. The V and J genes are TRBV4-1 and TRBJ2-3; 7 bases are shared with TRBD2. The J segment lost 3 bases and the V segment lost 3 bases, leaving 9 bases of the junction unmatched. The CDR3 has 16 residues. CDR1 is MGHRA and CDR2 is YSYEKL in the germline V gene. The CDR3 DNA sequence: TGCGCCAGCAGCCAGCTAGCGGAGGGGCGGACAGATACGCAGTATTTT. It yields the protein CASSQLAEGRTDTQYF.

This chain uses TRBV4-3 with TRBJ2-7, with 7 bases that match TRBD1. The CDR3 sequence is 14 residues long. Germline V gives CDR1 LGHNA, CDR2 YSLEER. The junction had 3 bases not matched to a gene; V was cut back by 0 bases and J by 4 bases. CDR3 coding DNA: TGCGCCAGCAGCCAAGAGAACAGGGGTTACGAGCAGTACTTC. Its translation is CASSQENRGYEQYF.

Turning to this clonotype: This may arise from a read error, as a much more abundant clone is one base away. This chain connects TRBV12-3 or TRBV12-4 to TRBJ1-6, with D possibly being TRBD1 (6 bases). The CDR3 totals 15 residues. The DNA of the CDR3 is TGTGTCAGCAGCCGACAGCGGGGGCATAATTCACCCCTCCACTTT. The encoded protein is CVSSRQRGHNSPLHF.

This rearrangement joins TRBV28 to TRBJ2-1; the D is unclear. Germline V gene data show CDR1 as MDHEN and CDR2 as SYDVKM. This CDR3 has 13 amino acids. V shed 6 bases and J shed 2 bases, with 8 bases lying between them. In DNA form, the CDR3 reads TGTGCCAGCAGGGCAGATGCCTACAATGAGCAGTTCTTC. This gives the protein CASRADAYNEQFF.

This clonotype appeared a few times. J is TRBJ2-1 and V is TRBV7-3, with TRBD2 matching 11 bases. The CDR3 is 15 residues long. The germline gives CDR1 SGHTA, CDR2 FQGTGA. The V gene end was trimmed by 4 bases and the J gene end by 5 bases; junction bases not matched to a gene: 4. The chain's CDR3 is CASSSIAGGNNEQFF. CDR3 DNA sequence: TGTGCCAGCAGCTCGATAGCGGGGGGGAACAATGAGCAGTTCTTC.

This clonotype occurred a few times. V and J are TRBV12-3 or TRBV12-4 and TRBJ1-4; D call uncertain. The CDR3 extends over 11 amino acids. V lost 7 bases and J 6 bases, leaving 6 bases between the germline ends. The CDR3 DNA sequence: TGTGCCAGCACCGAGGATGAAAAACTGTTTTTT. It translates to CASTEDEKLFF.

This clonotype has a count of ten or more. CDR3 sequence: CAISGRAGARGNEQFF. For the CDR3, the DNA is TGTGCCATCAGTGGTAGAGCGGGAGCCAGAGGCAATGAGCAGTTCTTC. The genes are TRBV10-3 and TRBJ2-1; 8 nucleotides agree with TRBD2. CDR3 length: 16 residues. Trimming removed 4 bases from V and 6 bases from J; junction bases left unmatched: 11. Germline V gives CDR1 ENHRY, CDR2 SYGVKD.

The chain is built from TRBV7-9 and TRBJ1-2; D call uncertain. This CDR3 is built from 12 residues. From germline, CDR1 is SEHNR and CDR2 FQNEAQ (reference sequence). V dropped 8 bases and J dropped 4 bases, with 11 bases sitting between them. CDR3 DNA sequence: TGTGCCAGCCTAGAGGGAGGCTATGGCTACACCTTC. Its protein is CASLEGGYGYTF.

This clonotype was detected ten times or more. The V and J genes are TRBV5-1 and TRBJ2-7; no clear D. From germline, CDR1 is SGHRS and CDR2 YFSETQ. This CDR3 has 15 amino acids. The V gene lost 3 bases and the J gene lost 0 bases, with 13 bases spanning the gap. The CDR3 sequence: CASSSSLGISYEQYF. CDR3 bases: TGCGCCAGCAGCTCGTCTTTAGGAATCTCCTACGAGCAGTACTTC.

This clonotype was seen once. This may arise from a read error, as a much more abundant clone is one base away. This rearrangement joins TRBV5-1 to TRBJ2-1; weak D call: TRBD2 (6 bases). The CDR3 is 16 residues long. Germline values: CDR1 SGHRS, CDR2 YFSETQ. The CDR3 reads CASRFPLADSYNERFF. The CDR3 DNA follows: TGCGCCAGCAGGTTCCCACTAGCTGATTCCTACAATGAGCGGTTCTTC.

This clonotype turned up a few times. The V and J genes are TRBV5-6 and TRBJ2-1; tentative D call: TRBD1 (7 bases). The germline V and J ends were trimmed by 0 bases and 8 bases, with 21 bases remaining between them. This CDR3 has 17 amino acids. From germline, CDR1 is SGHDT and CDR2 YYEEEE. The CDR3 sequence: CASSLARGVPSLYEQFF. In nucleotides, the CDR3 is TGTGCCAGCAGCTTGGCCAGGGGGGTTCCTAGCTTGTATGAGCAGTTCTTC.

This clonotype was seen repeatedly, ten times or more. The V call is TRBV3-1, the J call TRBJ2-3; D is unresolved. CDR1 is LGHDT, CDR2 YNNKEL, per germline (reference sequence). This CDR3 contains 14 residues. V shed 5 bases and J shed 0 bases, with 9 bases lying between them. The CDR3 sequence: CASSLMKSTDTQYF. As DNA, the CDR3 is TGTGCCAGCAGCTTAATGAAGAGCACAGATACGCAGTATTTT.

The gene calls are TRBV3-1 and TRBJ2-3; 11 bases are a match to TRBD2. Germline CDR1 reads LGHDT; CDR2 reads YNNKEL (reference sequence). The CDR3 loop spans 18 amino acids. V shed 0 bases, J shed 5 bases, and the junction held 10 bases outside the gene matches. The DNA for the CDR3 is TGTGCCAGCAGCCAAGAAAGCTTTAGCGGGGGGGCCAGAGATACGCAGTATTTT. Residues: CASSQESFSGGARDTQYF.

The rearrangement joins TRBV6-2 or TRBV6-3 to TRBJ1-1; no clear D gene. The CDR3 has 14 amino acids. Germline V gives CDR1 MNHEY, CDR2 SVGEGT. The V gene lost 2 bases and the J gene lost 6 bases, with 13 bases spanning the gap. CDR3 sequence reads: CASSYPAGFPEAFF. CDR3 nucleotides: TGTGCCAGCAGTTACCCGGCGGGTTTCCCTGAAGCTTTCTTT.

The sample holds many counts of this clonotype. J is TRBJ2-3 and V is TRBV7-3; D is unclear. The V end lost 2 bases, the J end lost 1 base, and 4 bases lay between the germline ends. The CDR3 length is 13 residues. The germline V gene has CDR1 SGHTA and CDR2 FQGTGA. The CDR3 is CASSLLGTDTQYF. The DNA of the CDR3 is TGTGCCAGCAGCTTACTAGGCACAGATACGCAGTATTTT.

This clonotype turned up a few times. This chain joins TRBV12-3 or TRBV12-4 and TRBJ1-3; 7 nucleotides align to TRBD1. This CDR3 has 15 amino acids. V lost 10 bases and J lost 4; bases outside the gene matches: 13. For the CDR3, the DNA is TGTGCCATCGCAGGGGGAACATCGGCCGGAAACACCATATATTTT. It encodes CAIAGGTSAGNTIYF.

The CDR3 nucleotides are TGTGCCAGCAGTTTAGCGCTTCTCTCTCCTTCACAAGACAGCTCCTATGGCTACACCTTC. Its protein product is CASSLALLSPSQDSSYGYTF. The chain couples TRBV12-3 or TRBV12-4 to TRBJ1-2, with TRBD1 as a possible D gene (5 bases). The CDR3 length is 20 residues. Trimming left V 0 bases short and J 4 bases short, with 27 bases between.